Below, 11 T cell receptor beta chains from the same sample are listed, as sequenced in a study of chemoradiotherapy in HPV16-positive cancers (dated by TCRdb to between 2021 and 2024). The method behind the library was the immunoSEQ multiplex PCR assay. This is the immuneACCESS table as TCRdb keeps it, with only in-frame sequences that have V and J called. A part of the clones is gone; compared with another copy, unresolved V genes explain less than half, and the rest is unexplained. The sample data list tens of thousands of clones, and 88% of these were observed just once. The ten biggest clones cover 4.5% to 6% of the sample. This sample comprised blood, obtained from a patient who underwent chemoradiotherapy. The source is a human donor with HPV-associated anogenital cancer.

The CDR3 DNA reads as TGCGCCAGCAGTGCTGCCTTCACCGGGGAGCTGTTTTTT. This translates into CASSAAFTGELFF. The V call is TRBV10-1, the J call TRBJ2-2; D not certain. V shed 4 bases and J shed 4 bases, with 7 bases lying between them. This CDR3 has 13 amino acids. Germline assignment: CDR1 WNHNN and CDR2 SYGVQD (reference sequence).

The gene calls are TRBV6-6 and TRBJ1-4; D possibly corresponds to TRBD1 (6 bases). Trimming stripped 2 bases from V and 13 bases from J, with 23 bases between. The CDR3 is 16 residues long. Germline V lookup: CDR1 MNHNY, CDR2 SVGAGI (reference sequence). The CDR3 nucleotides are TGTGCCAGCAGTTACGTATCAGGGACAACCGAGCGATCACTGTTTTTT. It yields the protein CASSYVSGTTERSLFF.

The rearrangement links TRBV30 to TRBJ2-3; TRBD2 matches at 7 bases. CDR1 and CDR2 from the germline V gene are GTSNPN and SVGIG (reference sequence). The CDR3 contains 15 residues. V gave up 0 bases and J gave up 2 bases; unmatched junction bases: 5. The CDR3 DNA is TGTGCCTGGAGTGTCCAGGGAGGGTCCACAGATACGCAGTATTTT. This gives the protein CAWSVQGGSTDTQYF.

This chain links TRBV4-1 with TRBJ2-5; TRBD2 might be the D (5 bases). The CDR3 has 14 amino acids. The V gene's germline CDR1 is MGHRA and CDR2 YSYEKL. Deletions cut 1 base from V and 7 bases from J, with 13 bases between. The CDR3 loop is CASSQGPSSGTQYF. The CDR3 DNA follows: TGCGCCAGCAGCCAAGGGCCTAGCTCCGGGACCCAGTACTTC.

The chain is built from TRBV13 and TRBJ2-2, with D possibly being TRBD2 (5 bases). This CDR3 has 16 residues. Germline V CDR1 and CDR2: PRHDT, FYEKMQ (reference sequence). The V end was cut by 2 bases, the J end by 0 bases, with 10 bases between. The CDR3 protein is CASSLLEGPNTGELFF. The CDR3 coding sequence is TGTGCCAGCAGCTTATTAGAGGGTCCGAACACCGGGGAGCTGTTTTTT.

The chain recombines TRBV20-1 with TRBJ1-2; D is uncertain. Trimming removed 5 bases at V and 5 bases at J, with 9 bases between. This CDR3 has 11 residues. Germline V gene lookup returns CDR1 DFQATT and CDR2 SNEGSKA (reference sequence). The CDR3 reads CSAAQGYGYTF. In DNA form, the CDR3 reads TGCAGTGCTGCCCAAGGATATGGCTACACCTTC.

The V gene is TRBV15, the J gene TRBJ1-1, with D maybe TRBD1 (5 bases). The CDR3 has 15 residues. CDR1 LNHNV and CDR2 YYDKDF come from the germline V gene (reference sequence). V was clipped by 3 bases and J by 3 bases, with 14 bases between them. The CDR3 here is CATSRGRDRYTEAFF. In nucleotides, the CDR3 is TGTGCCACCAGCAGGGGTCGGGACCGCTACACTGAAGCTTTCTTT.

The rearrangement joins TRBV15 to TRBJ1-2, with D tentatively TRBD1 (5 bases). Trimming removed 4 bases from V and 2 bases from J, with 8 bases in between. Looked up from germline, CDR1 is LNHNV and CDR2 is YYDKDF (reference sequence). The CDR3 spans 13 residues. CDR3 DNA: TGTGCCACCAGCAAGGGGCGCAACTATGGCTACACCTTC. Translated: CATSKGRNYGYTF. Full variable domain (missing parts from reference TRBV15 and TRBJ1-2): DAMVIQNPRYQVTQFGKPVTLSCSQTLNHNVMYWYQQKSSQAPKLLFHYYDKDFNNEADTPDNFQSRRPNTSFCFLDIRSPGLGDTAMYLCATSKGRNYGYTFGSGTRLTVV.

The chain links TRBV7-2 to TRBJ1-2, with D possibly matching TRBD1 (6 bases). V was pared by 4 bases and J by 4 bases, with 10 bases between. This CDR3 region has 13 residues. The germline V gene encodes CDR1 SGHTA and CDR2 FQGNSA. Here the CDR3 reads CASSSDRLYGYTF. CDR3 nucleotides: TGTGCCAGCAGCTCTGACAGGCTCTATGGCTACACCTTC.

This rearrangement joins TRBV30 to TRBJ2-1, with TRBD1 identical over 9 bases. Per the germline V gene, CDR1 is GTSNPN and CDR2 is SVGIG (reference sequence). CDR3 size: 14 residues. The junction had 9 bases not matched to a gene; V was cut back by 3 bases and J by 9 bases. CDR3 in amino acids: CAWRGRQGEAEQFF. CDR3 nucleotides: TGTGCCTGGAGAGGGAGACAGGGGGAGGCTGAGCAGTTCTTC.

This rearrangement joins TRBV28 to TRBJ2-7, with D hard to call. Trimming removed 2 bases from V and 3 bases from J, with 8 bases in between. This CDR3 comprises 13 residues. Germline V gene data show CDR1 as MDHEN and CDR2 as SYDVKM. For the CDR3, the DNA is TGTGCCAGCAGTTTAAGCCTATTCTACGAGCAGTACTTC. Protein: CASSLSLFYEQYF.